This TCR beta chain derives from a study of tumor-infiltrating lymphocytes in oesophageal squamous cell carcinoma. TCRdb independently ran MiXCR on the reads; one entry per CDR3 protein. The data hold 12,000 or so distinct CDR3 sequences, with about three fifths observed a single time. Sequencing used blood. This clonotype originated in a female donor with esophageal squamous cell carcinoma.

CDR3 DNA sequence: TGTGCCAGCATCGGACAGAACAATGAGCAGTTCTTC. Protein product: CASIGQNNEQFF. V is TRBV12-3 or TRBV12-4 and J is TRBJ2-4; possible D gene TRBD1, 6 bases. The J call may be mistaken, given a closer DNA end match to TRBJ2-1. This CDR3 region has 12 residues.